The rows below give T cell receptor beta chains drawn from one sample of a study of vaccination and CD4 T cells after COVID-19. TCRdb analysed the PCR reads with MiXCR anew, one entry per CDR3 protein. The table records about 7,000 distinct CDR3 sequences, more than 30% of them present only once. Their antigens remain unidentified. The sample consisted of CD4+ T cells from blood, cultured in vitro. All receptors derive from a human donor in good health. Each CDR3 is given without its conserved first and last residue.

J gene | V gene | CDR3 protein
TRBJ2-1 | TRBV19 | ASTGRDEQF
TRBJ1-1 | TRBV19 | ASKLLGTANTEAF
TRBJ1-6 | TRBV5-1 | ASSLEGPNSPLH
TRBJ1-2 | TRBV4-2 | ASSQGGTGGDYGYT
TRBJ1-5 | TRBV10-1 | ASRAHEPQH
TRBJ1-1 | TRBV10-2 | ASRGQGTEAF
TRBJ1-2 | TRBV7-9 | ASSPDNFNYGYT
TRBJ2-7 | TRBV6-1 | ASSRDGTYEQY
TRBJ1-2 | TRBV6-5 | ASSYGGDRVGYT
TRBJ1-2 | TRBV11-2 | ASSLGQGYGHT
TRBJ1-6 | TRBV11-1 | ASSLRSSYNSPLH
TRBJ2-1 | TRBV19 | ASSRRGPHNEQF
TRBJ1-1 | TRBV7-2 | ASRQDYREAF
TRBJ2-3 | TRBV2 | ALSTGTTDTQY
TRBJ1-1 | TRBV7-9 | ASSLNENTEAF
TRBJ2-6 | TRBV18 | ASSLTGKPAGANVLT
TRBJ2-3 | TRBV18 | ASSPPGQGGTDTQY
TRBJ2-7 | TRBV20-1 | SAGDSGGGRSYEQY
TRBJ1-1 | TRBV7-3 | ASSLRPSDRGNTEAF
TRBJ1-2 | TRBV6-4 | ASSPGQGNYGYT
TRBJ2-7 | TRBV11-2 | ASSIRDRGPYEQY
TRBJ1-1 | TRBV5-1 | ASSIQGTSNTEAF
TRBJ1-1 | TRBV19 | ATYTGVDTEAF
TRBJ2-1 | TRBV20-1 | SARDPAGFHNEQF
TRBJ2-6 | TRBV20-1 | SARDNGANVLT
TRBJ1-4 | TRBV7-9 | ASSLSQGLNEKLF
TRBJ1-6 | TRBV25-1 | ASSASPTDSPLH
TRBJ2-1 | TRBV6-4 | ASSDGTSGGHEQF
TRBJ2-7 | TRBV5-8 | ASSHTSGISYEQY
TRBJ2-3 | TRBV7-2 | ASSLASGAGAQY
TRBJ2-1 | TRBV24-1 | ATSGPGPRNEQF
TRBJ1-5 | TRBV27 | ASSLGQGNQPQH
TRBJ1-2 | TRBV12-3/TRBV12-4 | ASRGDRVYGYT
TRBJ2-1 | TRBV5-1 | ASSLGASGTLNEQF
TRBJ1-2 | TRBV10-3 | AISEGGGDYGYT
TRBJ2-5 | TRBV6-1 | ASGLAGPETQY
TRBJ1-1 | TRBV29-1 | SSGQGAATEAF
TRBJ2-5 | TRBV9 | ASSVAAWDRGETQY
TRBJ1-2 | TRBV19 | ASETQNYGYT
TRBJ1-1 | TRBV7-9 | ASSPGTAILNTEAF
TRBJ2-3 | TRBV10-1 | ASSFSTDTQY
TRBJ2-7 | TRBV9 | ASSVGLDRTYEQY
TRBJ2-7 | TRBV5-1 | ASSLLRQDPYEQY
TRBJ2-4 | TRBV20-1 | SAHLPGRNIQY
TRBJ1-5 | TRBV27 | ASSLWGDQPQH